This T cell receptor (beta chain) was captured by sequencing in a study of HIV-infected children after antiretroviral therapy interruption. Treatment indicated: PENTA 11 planned treatment interruption arm or continuous ART arm. CDR3 length: 19 amino acids. The junction had 11 bases not matched to a gene; V was cut back by 5 bases and J by 0 bases. The germline CDR1 and CDR2 sequences are DFQATT and SNEGSKA (reference sequence). The TCR library was built from RNA with a 3' RACE protocol and unique molecular identifiers. TCRdb re-called the 3' RACE reads with MiXCR, one entry per CDR3 protein. The data contain tens of thousands of distinct CDR3 sequences, over 6% of them singletons.

This chain connects TRBV20-1 to TRBJ2-4, with 15 bases lining up with TRBD2. The sample here was CD45RA+ CD4+ T cells from PBMCs, pooled from several time points, taken from a donor given antiretroviral therapy, either interrupted or continuous. Indicated subset: naive CD4+ CD45RA+ CD45RO- T cells. The sequence was collected from a pool of human donors with HIV. The CDR3 nucleotides read TGCAGTGCTCCCGGACTAGCGGGAGGGAAACGTATAGCCAAAAACATTCAGTACTTC. As protein: CSAPGLAGGKRIAKNIQYF.